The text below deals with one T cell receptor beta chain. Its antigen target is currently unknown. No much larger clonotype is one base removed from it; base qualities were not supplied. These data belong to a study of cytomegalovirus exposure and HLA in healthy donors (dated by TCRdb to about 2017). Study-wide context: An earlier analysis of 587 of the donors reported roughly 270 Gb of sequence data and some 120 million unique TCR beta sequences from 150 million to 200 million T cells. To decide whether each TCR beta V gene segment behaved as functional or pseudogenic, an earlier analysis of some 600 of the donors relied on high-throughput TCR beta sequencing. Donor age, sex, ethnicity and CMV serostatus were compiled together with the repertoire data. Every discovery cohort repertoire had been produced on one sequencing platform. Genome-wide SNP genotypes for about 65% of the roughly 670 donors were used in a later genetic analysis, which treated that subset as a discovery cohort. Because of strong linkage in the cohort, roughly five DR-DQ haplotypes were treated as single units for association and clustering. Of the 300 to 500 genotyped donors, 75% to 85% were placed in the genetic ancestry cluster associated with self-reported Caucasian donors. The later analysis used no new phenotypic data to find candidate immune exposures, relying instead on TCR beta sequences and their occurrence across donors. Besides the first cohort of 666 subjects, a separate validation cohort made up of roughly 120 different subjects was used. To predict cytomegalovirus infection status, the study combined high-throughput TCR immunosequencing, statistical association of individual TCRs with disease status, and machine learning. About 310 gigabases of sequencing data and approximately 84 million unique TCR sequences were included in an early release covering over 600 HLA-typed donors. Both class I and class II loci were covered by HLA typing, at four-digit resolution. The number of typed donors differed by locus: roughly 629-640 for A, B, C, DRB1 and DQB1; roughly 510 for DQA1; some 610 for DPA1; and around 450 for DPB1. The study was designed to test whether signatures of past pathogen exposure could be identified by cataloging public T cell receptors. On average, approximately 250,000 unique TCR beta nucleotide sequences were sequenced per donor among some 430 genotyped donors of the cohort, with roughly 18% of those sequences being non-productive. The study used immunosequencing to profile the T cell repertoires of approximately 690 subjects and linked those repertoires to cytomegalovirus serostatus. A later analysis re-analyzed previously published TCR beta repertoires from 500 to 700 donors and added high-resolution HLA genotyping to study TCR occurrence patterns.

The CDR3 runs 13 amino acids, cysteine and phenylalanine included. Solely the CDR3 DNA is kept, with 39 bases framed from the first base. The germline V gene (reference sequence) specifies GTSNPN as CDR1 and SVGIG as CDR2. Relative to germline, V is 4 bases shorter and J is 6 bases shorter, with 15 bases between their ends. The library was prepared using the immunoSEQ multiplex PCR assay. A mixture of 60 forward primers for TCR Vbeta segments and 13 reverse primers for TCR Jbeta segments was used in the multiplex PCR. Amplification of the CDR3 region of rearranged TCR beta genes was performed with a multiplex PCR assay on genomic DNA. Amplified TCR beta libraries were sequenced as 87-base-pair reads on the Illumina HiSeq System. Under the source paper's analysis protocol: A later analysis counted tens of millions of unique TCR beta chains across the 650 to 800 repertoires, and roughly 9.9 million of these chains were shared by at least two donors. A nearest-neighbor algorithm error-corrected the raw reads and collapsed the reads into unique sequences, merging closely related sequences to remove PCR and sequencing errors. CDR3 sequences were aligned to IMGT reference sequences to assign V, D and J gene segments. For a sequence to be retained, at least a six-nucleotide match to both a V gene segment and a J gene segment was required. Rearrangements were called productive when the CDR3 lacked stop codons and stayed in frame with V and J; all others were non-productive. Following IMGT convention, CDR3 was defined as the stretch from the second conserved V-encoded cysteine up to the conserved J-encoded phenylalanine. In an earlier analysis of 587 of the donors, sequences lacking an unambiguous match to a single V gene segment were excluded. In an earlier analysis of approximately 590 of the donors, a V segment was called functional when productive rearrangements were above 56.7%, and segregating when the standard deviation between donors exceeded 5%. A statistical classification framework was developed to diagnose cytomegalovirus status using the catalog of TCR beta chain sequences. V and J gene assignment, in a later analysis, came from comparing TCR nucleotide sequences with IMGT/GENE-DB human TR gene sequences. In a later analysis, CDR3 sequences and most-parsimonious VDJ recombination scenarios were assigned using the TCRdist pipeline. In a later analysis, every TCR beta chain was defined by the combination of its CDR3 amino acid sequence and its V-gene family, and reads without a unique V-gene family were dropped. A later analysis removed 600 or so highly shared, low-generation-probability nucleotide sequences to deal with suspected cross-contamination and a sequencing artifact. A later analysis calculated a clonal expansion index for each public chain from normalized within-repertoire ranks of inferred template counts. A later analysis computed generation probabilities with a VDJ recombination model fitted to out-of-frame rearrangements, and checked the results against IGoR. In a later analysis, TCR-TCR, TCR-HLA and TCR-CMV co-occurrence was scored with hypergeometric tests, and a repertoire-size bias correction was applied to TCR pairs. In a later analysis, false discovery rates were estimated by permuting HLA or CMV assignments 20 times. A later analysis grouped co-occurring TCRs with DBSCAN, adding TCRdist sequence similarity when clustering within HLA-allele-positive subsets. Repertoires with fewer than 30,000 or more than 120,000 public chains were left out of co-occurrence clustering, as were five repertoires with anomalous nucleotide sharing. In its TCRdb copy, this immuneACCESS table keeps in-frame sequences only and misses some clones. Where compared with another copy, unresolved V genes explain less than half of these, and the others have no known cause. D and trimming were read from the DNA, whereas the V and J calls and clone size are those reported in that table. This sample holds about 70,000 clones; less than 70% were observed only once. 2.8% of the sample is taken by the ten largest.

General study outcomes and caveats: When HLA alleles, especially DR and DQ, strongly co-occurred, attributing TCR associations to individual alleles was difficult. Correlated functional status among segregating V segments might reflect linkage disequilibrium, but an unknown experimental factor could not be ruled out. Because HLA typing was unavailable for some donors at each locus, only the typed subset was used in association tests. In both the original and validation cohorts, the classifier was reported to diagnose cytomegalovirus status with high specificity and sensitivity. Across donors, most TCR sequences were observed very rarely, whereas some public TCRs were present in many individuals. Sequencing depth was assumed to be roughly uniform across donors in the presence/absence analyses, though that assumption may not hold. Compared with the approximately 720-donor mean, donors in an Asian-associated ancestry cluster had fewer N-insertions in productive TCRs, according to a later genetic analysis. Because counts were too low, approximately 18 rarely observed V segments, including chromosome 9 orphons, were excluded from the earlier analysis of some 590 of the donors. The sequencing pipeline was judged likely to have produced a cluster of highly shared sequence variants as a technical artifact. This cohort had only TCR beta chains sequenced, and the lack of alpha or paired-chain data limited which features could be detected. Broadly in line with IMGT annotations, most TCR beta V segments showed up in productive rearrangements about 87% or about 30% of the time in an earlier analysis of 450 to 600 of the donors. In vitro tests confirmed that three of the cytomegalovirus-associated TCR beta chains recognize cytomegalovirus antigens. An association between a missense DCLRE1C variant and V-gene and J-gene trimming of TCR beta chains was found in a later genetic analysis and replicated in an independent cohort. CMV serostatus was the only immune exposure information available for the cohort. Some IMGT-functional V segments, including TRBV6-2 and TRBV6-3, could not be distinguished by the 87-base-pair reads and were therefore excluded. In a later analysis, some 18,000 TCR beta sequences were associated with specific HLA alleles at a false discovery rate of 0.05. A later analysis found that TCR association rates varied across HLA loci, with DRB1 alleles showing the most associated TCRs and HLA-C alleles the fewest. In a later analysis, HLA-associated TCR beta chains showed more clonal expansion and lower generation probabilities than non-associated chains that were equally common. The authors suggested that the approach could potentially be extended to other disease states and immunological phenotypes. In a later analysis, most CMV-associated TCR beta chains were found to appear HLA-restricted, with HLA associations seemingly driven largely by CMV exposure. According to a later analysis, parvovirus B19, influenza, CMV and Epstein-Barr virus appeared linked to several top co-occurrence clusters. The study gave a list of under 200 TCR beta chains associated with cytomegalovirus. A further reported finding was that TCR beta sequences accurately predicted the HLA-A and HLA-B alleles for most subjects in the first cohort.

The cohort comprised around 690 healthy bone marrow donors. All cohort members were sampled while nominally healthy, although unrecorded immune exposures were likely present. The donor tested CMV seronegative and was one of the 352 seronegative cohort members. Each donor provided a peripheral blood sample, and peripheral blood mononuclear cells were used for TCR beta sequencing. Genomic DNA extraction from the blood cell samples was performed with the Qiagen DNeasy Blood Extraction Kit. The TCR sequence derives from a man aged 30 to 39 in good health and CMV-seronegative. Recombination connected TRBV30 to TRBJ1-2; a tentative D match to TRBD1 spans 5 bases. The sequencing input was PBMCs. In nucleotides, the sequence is TGTGCCTGGACAGGGAATTTCGGCCATGGCTACACCTTC. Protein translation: CAWTGNFGHGYTF.